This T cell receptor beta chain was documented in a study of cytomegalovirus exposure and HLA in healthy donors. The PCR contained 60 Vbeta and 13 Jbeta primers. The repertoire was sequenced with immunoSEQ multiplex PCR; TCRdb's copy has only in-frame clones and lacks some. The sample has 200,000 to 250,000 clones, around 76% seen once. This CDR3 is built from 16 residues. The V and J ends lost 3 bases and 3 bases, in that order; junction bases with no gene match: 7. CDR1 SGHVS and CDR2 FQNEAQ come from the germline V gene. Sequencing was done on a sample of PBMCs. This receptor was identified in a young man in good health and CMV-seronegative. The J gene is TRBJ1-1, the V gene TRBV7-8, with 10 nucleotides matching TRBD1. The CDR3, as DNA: TGTGCCAGCAGCTTGTGGCCCGGGACAGGGGACACTGAAGCTTTCTTT. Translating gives CASSLWPGTGDTEAFF.